These 25 T cell receptor beta chains were sequenced from one sample in a study of blood T cell repertoires in COVID-19 (dated by TCRdb to 2018 to 2020). Libraries were made using the immunoSEQ multiplex PCR assay. Imported from immuneACCESS, the table was reduced by TCRdb to in-frame sequences with V and J called. These copies leave out some clones; in studies compared against another copy, an unresolved V gene accounts for under half, and the cause of the remainder is not known. This sample comprises fewer than 150,000 clones, around 90% of them detected only once. 4.6% of the sample is held by the ten biggest clonotypes. Material for sequencing was peripheral blood. All receptors come from a woman aged 50 to 65 with acute or convalescent COVID-19.

This clone is a singleton in its sample. The chain recombines TRBV6-5 with TRBJ1-1, with a weak D call TRBD1 (6 bases). This CDR3 contains 14 residues. CDR1 and CDR2 from the germline V gene are MNHEY and SVGAGI. The V end was cut by 6 bases, the J end by 4 bases, with 15 bases between. As DNA, the CDR3 is TGTGCCAGCAGAACGGGGGGCTTGGGCACTGAAGCTTTCTTT. It encodes CASRTGGLGTEAFF.

The V gene is TRBV9, the J gene TRBJ1-6, with 8 bases matching TRBD1. This CDR3 region has 14 residues. Germline CDR1 is SGDLS and CDR2 is YYNGEE. Trimming removed 4 bases from V and 5 bases from J; junction bases left unmatched: 2. CDR3: CASSSGQDNSPLHF. The CDR3 DNA reads TGTGCCAGCAGCTCGGGACAGGATAATTCACCCCTCCACTTT.

J is TRBJ1-2 and V is TRBV15; TRBD1 aligns across 9 bases. The CDR3 is 14 residues long. Trimming cost V 6 bases and J 4 bases; bases outside gene matches: 6. Germline V gene data show CDR1 as LNHNV and CDR2 as YYDKDF (reference sequence). CDR3 sequence (DNA): TGTGCCACCAGTCCGGACAGGGGAGGCTATGGCTACACCTTC. This translates into CATSPDRGGYGYTF.

The chain couples TRBV28 to TRBJ1-4; weak D call: TRBD1 (5 bases). The CDR3 runs 12 residues. V lost 5 bases to trimming and J lost 8 bases, with 9 bases between them. Germline V gene lookup returns CDR1 MDHEN and CDR2 SYDVKM. Written as DNA, the CDR3 is TGTGCCAGCAGTCAGGGTCGGGAAAAACTGTTTTTT. This gives the protein CASSQGREKLFF.

This sequence joins TRBV7-2 and TRBJ1-1; no clear D gene. Trimming shortened V by 10 bases and J by 0 bases, and 12 bases separated the two germline ends. The V gene's germline CDR1 is SGHTA and CDR2 FQGNSA. This CDR3 has 13 residues. The CDR3 DNA sequence: TGTGCCACCGCGGTTCGTATGAACACTGAAGCTTTCTTT. Its translation is CATAVRMNTEAFF.

The chain combines TRBV7-9 with TRBJ1-1; no firm D call. Germline CDR1 reads SEHNR; CDR2 reads FQNEAQ (reference sequence). With 2 bases removed from V and 1 base from J, the gap between germline ends came to 5 bases. This CDR3 region has 13 residues. The CDR3 region has the DNA TGTGCCAGCAGCTTACCGGGGAACACTGAAGCTTTCTTT. This encodes CASSLPGNTEAFF.

This chain links TRBV9 with TRBJ2-1; TRBD2 matches at 13 bases. V was pared by 4 bases and J by 8 bases, with 9 bases of the junction left unmatched. CDR3 length: 16 amino acids. CDR1 and CDR2 from the germline V gene are SGDLS and YYNGEE. DNA for the CDR3: TGTGCCAGCAGCACTAGGACTAGCGGGAGAGTGCATGAGCAGTTCTTC. Protein: CASSTRTSGRVHEQFF.

The J gene is TRBJ2-5, the V gene TRBV18; 7 positions agree with TRBD1. CDR1 is KGHSH, CDR2 LQKENI, per germline. This CDR3 comprises 14 residues. With V trimmed by 5 bases and J by 2 bases, 5 bases remained unmatched. This CDR3 is CASSTTGVQETQYF. For the CDR3, the DNA is TGTGCCAGCTCAACCACAGGGGTTCAAGAGACCCAGTACTTC.

V is TRBV20-1 and J is TRBJ2-1; the D gene is possibly TRBD1 (6 bases). The CDR3 sequence is 15 residues long. The germline CDR1 and CDR2 sequences are DFQATT and SNEGSKA (reference sequence). Trimming removed 3 bases from V and 4 bases from J, with 16 bases in between. The CDR3 region is CSASPPQGLYNEQFF. The CDR3 DNA reads as TGCAGTGCTAGTCCGCCCCAGGGGTTATACAATGAGCAGTTCTTC.

The chain carries TRBV28 and TRBJ1-3; perhaps TRBD1 as D (5 bases). The CDR3 length is 19 residues. Trimming stripped 6 bases from V and 4 bases from J, with 28 bases between. From germline, CDR1 is MDHEN and CDR2 SYDVKM. For the CDR3, the DNA is TGTGCCAGCAGCCGTCTCCGGGACTCGAGTCCCGGGGTAGGAAACACCATATATTTT. This sequence encodes CASSRLRDSSPGVGNTIYF.

The genes are TRBV7-6 and TRBJ2-5; 8 nucleotides align to TRBD2. The CDR3 contains 15 residues. J gave up 5 bases and V 4 bases, and 9 bases lay outside the gene matches. Germline lookup yields CDR1 SGHVS and CDR2 FNYEAQ. CDR3 sequence (DNA): TGTGCCAGCAGCTGGGATAGCGGGGCTGCGGAGACCCAGTACTTC. Translation gives CASSWDSGAAETQYF. The complete variable domain, with remaining parts taken from reference TRBV7-6 and TRBJ2-5, reads GAGVSQSPRYKVTKRGQDVALRCDPISGHVSLYWYRQALGQGPEFLTYFNYEAQQDKSGLPNDRFSAERPEGSISTLTIQRTEQRDSAMYRCASSWDSGAAETQYFGPGTRLLVL.

This chain uses TRBV11-3 with TRBJ2-3, with D tentatively TRBD2 (6 bases). Trimming shortened V by 4 bases and J by 6 bases, and 11 bases separated the two germline ends. The CDR3 has 13 amino acids. CDR1 is SGHNT and CDR2 is YENEEA in the germline V gene. The CDR3 spells CASSSGGGDTQYF. CDR3 bases: TGTGCCAGCAGCTCCGGTGGGGGGGATACGCAGTATTTT.

The chain is built from TRBV11-3 and TRBJ1-3; no clear D. With 4 bases removed from V and 6 bases from J, the gap between germline ends came to 10 bases. Per germline, CDR1 SGHNT and CDR2 YENEEA. The CDR3 is 13 amino acids. The CDR3 DNA reads as TGTGCCAGCAGCTCTCGGGAGGAAAACACCATATATTTT. Encoded protein: CASSSREENTIYF.

The V and J genes are TRBV6-6 and TRBJ1-6; possibly TRBD1 for D (6 bases). Germline V gene data show CDR1 as MNHNY and CDR2 as SVGAGI (reference sequence). This CDR3 is built from 15 residues. V gave up 1 base and J gave up 6 bases, with 10 bases separating them. Here the CDR3 DNA reads TGTGCCAGCAGTTACTATGGACAGACTAATTCACCCCTCCACTTT. It translates to CASSYYGQTNSPLHF.

The chain has TRBV2 and TRBJ1-1, with D perhaps TRBD1 (6 bases). The germline gives CDR1 SNHLY, CDR2 FYNNEI. The CDR3 totals 13 residues. Between the trimmed V and J ends, which lost 8 bases and 7 bases, there was a span of 17 bases. CDR3 DNA sequence: TGTGCCAGCGGGCTTGAACAGGGCGTTGAAGCTTTCTTT. This codes for CASGLEQGVEAFF.

The genes are TRBV5-1 and TRBJ1-2, with D tentatively TRBD1 (5 bases). The CDR3 spans 13 residues. V was shortened by 4 bases and J by 8 bases, with 15 bases between the two germline ends. The germline gives CDR1 SGHRS, CDR2 YFSETQ. The CDR3 sequence is CASSPVPGEGYTF. The CDR3, as DNA: TGCGCCAGCAGCCCGGTCCCGGGGGAAGGCTACACCTTC. The full variable domain, completed using reference TRBV5-1 and TRBJ1-2, is KAGVTQTPRYLIKTRGQQVTLSCSPISGHRSVSWYQQTPGQGLQFLFEYFSETQRNKGNFPGRFSGRQFSNSRSEMNVSTLELGDSALYLCASSPVPGEGYTFGSGTRLTVV.

This chain links TRBV4-2 with TRBJ2-3; TRBD2 matches 8 bases. Trimming removed 1 base from V and 0 bases from J; junction bases left unmatched: 9. This CDR3 comprises 18 residues. Per the germline V gene, CDR1 is LGHNA and CDR2 is YNFKEQ. The CDR3 sequence is CASSQGKTSGASTDTQYF. The DNA for the CDR3 is TGTGCCAGCAGCCAAGGTAAAACTAGCGGTGCTAGCACAGATACGCAGTATTTT.

The chain is built from TRBV30 and TRBJ2-7; no reliable D call. The germline CDR1 and CDR2 sequences are GTSNPN and SVGIG (reference sequence). Trimming removed 3 bases from V and 1 base from J, with 7 bases in between. This CDR3 comprises 12 residues. This CDR3 is CAWSHSSYEQYF. CDR3 nucleotide sequence: TGTGCCTGGAGCCACAGTTCCTACGAGCAGTACTTC.

The chain couples TRBV19 to TRBJ1-1; no reliable D call. The CDR3 length is 14 residues. Trimming removed 5 bases from V and 1 base from J, with 11 bases in between. The germline V gene has CDR1 LNHDA and CDR2 SQIVND (reference sequence). The CDR3 sequence: CASSPTRSNTEAFF. DNA for the CDR3: TGTGCCAGTAGTCCAACTCGATCGAACACTGAAGCTTTCTTT.

This sequence joins TRBV9 and TRBJ1-2; weak D call: TRBD1 (5 bases). Per the germline V gene, CDR1 is SGDLS and CDR2 is YYNGEE. V lost 0 bases and J lost 4, with 13 bases in between. The length of the CDR3 is 15 residues. This CDR3 reads CASSVVGGSPYGYTF. The CDR3 nucleotides read TGTGCCAGCAGCGTAGTCGGGGGTTCCCCCTATGGCTACACCTTC.

This clone showed up just a few times. The V gene is TRBV29-1, the J gene TRBJ1-2; possibly TRBD1 for D (5 bases). Germline CDR1 reads SQVTM; CDR2 reads ANQGSEA. CDR3 size: 13 residues. The V and J ends lost 5 bases and 8 bases respectively, with 18 bases between them. CDR3 in DNA: TGCAGCGTTCTGGGAGGGGAAGTACGAGGCTACACCTTC. Protein sequence: CSVLGGEVRGYTF.

This chain joins TRBV2 and TRBJ2-3; tentative D call: TRBD1 (6 bases). Trimming removed 6 bases from V and 5 bases from J, with 9 bases in between. The V gene's germline CDR1 is SNHLY and CDR2 FYNNEI. The CDR3 extends over 12 amino acids. The CDR3 coding sequence is TGTGCCAGCAGGCCGACAGGAGATACGCAGTATTTT. It codes for CASRPTGDTQYF.

This sequence joins TRBV28 and TRBJ1-2; 7 positions match TRBD1. The V and J ends lost 3 bases and 8 bases, in that order; junction bases with no gene match: 9. The CDR3 extends over 14 amino acids. CDR1 MDHEN and CDR2 SYDVKM come from the germline V gene. The CDR3 is CASSFQTGVRGYTF. The CDR3 DNA reads as TGTGCCAGCAGTTTCCAAACAGGGGTTCGCGGCTACACCTTC.

CDR3 loop: CASSLRHLADTQYF. The DNA of the CDR3 is TGTGCCAGCAGCTTAAGACACTTGGCAGATACGCAGTATTTT. J is TRBJ2-3 and V is TRBV5-8; D is uncertain. The CDR3 is 14 residues long. In germline, CDR1 is SGHTS, CDR2 YDEGEE. Trimming took 2 bases from V and 4 from J, leaving 11 bases between them.

In its sample, this clone was seen once. V and J are TRBV5-1 and TRBJ2-5; a possible D gene is TRBD1 (5 bases). Germline-derived CDR1 and CDR2 are SGHRS and YFSETQ. The CDR3 is 15 residues long. The V and J ends lost 2 bases and 1 base respectively, with 12 bases between them. This CDR3 reads CASSFLSGAQETQYF. For the CDR3, the DNA is TGCGCCAGCAGCTTTTTAAGTGGGGCCCAAGAGACCCAGTACTTC.